This is a list of T cell receptor beta chains from one sample in a study of cytomegalovirus exposure and HLA in healthy donors. The protocol was immunoSEQ multiplex PCR, while the TCRdb copy is restricted to in-frame clones and leaves out a portion. The repertoire holds approximately 150,000 clones, with roughly 66% as singletons. The sample taken for sequencing was PBMCs. These receptors all come from an older woman in good health and CMV-seronegative. The CDR3 runs from the conserved cysteine through the conserved F or W. A D gene is named only where the DNA matches it firmly. A row's size may be missing; if present it is once, few, many or a size class.

v_gene: TRBV5-1
abundance: .
d_gene: .
j_gene: TRBJ2-7
len: 13
CDR3aa: CASSLEQAYEQYF
CDR3nt: TGCGCCAGCAGCTTGGAGCAGGCCTACGAGCAGTACTTC

v_gene: TRBV23-1
abundance: .
d_gene: .
j_gene: TRBJ1-6
len: 19
CDR3aa: CASSQSWGTRRTRCSPLHF
CDR3nt: TGCGCCAGCAGTCAATCGTGGGGGACACGGAGAACCCGGTGCTCACCCCTCCACTTT

v_gene: TRBV5-4
abundance: .
d_gene: TRBD2
j_gene: TRBJ2-3
len: 15
CDR3aa: CASSLQRGAADTQYF
CDR3nt: TGTGCCAGCAGCTTACAGCGGGGGGCAGCCGATACGCAGTATTTT

v_gene: TRBV7-3
abundance: .
d_gene: TRBD2
j_gene: TRBJ2-3
len: 15
CDR3aa: CANSLAGGTTDTQYF
CDR3nt: TGTGCCAACAGCTTGGCGGGAGGCACCACAGATACGCAGTATTTT

v_gene: TRBV9
abundance: .
d_gene: TRBD2
j_gene: TRBJ2-2
len: 14
CDR3aa: CASGLAGNTGELFF
CDR3nt: TGTGCCAGCGGATTAGCGGGGAACACCGGGGAGCTGTTTTTT

v_gene: TRBV19
abundance: few
d_gene: .
j_gene: TRBJ2-7
len: 14
CDR3aa: CASSRRERTYEQYF
CDR3nt: TGTGCCAGTAGTAGACGGGAGCGGACTTACGAGCAGTACTTC

v_gene: TRBV19
abundance: .
d_gene: TRBD1
j_gene: TRBJ1-6
len: 14
CDR3aa: CASSPQQGAGSLHF
CDR3nt: TGTGCCAGTAGTCCCCAACAGGGGGCGGGATCCCTCCACTTT

v_gene: TRBV19
abundance: once
d_gene: TRBD2
j_gene: TRBJ2-7
len: 14
CDR3aa: CASTFVAGANEQYF
CDR3nt: TGTGCCAGTACCTTTGTCGCGGGAGCCAACGAGCAGTACTTC

v_gene: TRBV2
abundance: .
d_gene: TRBD1
j_gene: TRBJ1-5
len: 14
CDR3aa: CASSRQGAVQPQHF
CDR3nt: TGTGCCAGCAGCAGACAGGGGGCGGTTCAGCCCCAGCATTTT

v_gene: TRBV5-1
abundance: .
d_gene: TRBD2
j_gene: TRBJ2-7
len: 16
CDR3aa: CASSLWLAGGSHEQYF
CDR3nt: TGCGCCAGCAGCTTGTGGCTAGCGGGGGGAAGTCACGAGCAGTACTTC

v_gene: TRBV7-7
abundance: .
d_gene: TRBD2
j_gene: TRBJ2-3
len: 14
CDR3aa: CASSLSGVSDTQYF
CDR3nt: TGTGCTAGCAGCTTAAGCGGGGTCTCAGATACGCAGTATTTT

v_gene: TRBV10-3
abundance: few
d_gene: TRBD1
j_gene: TRBJ1-2
len: 13
CDR3aa: CATGTGGNYGYTF
CDR3nt: TGTGCCACCGGGACAGGGGGTAACTATGGCTACACCTTC

v_gene: TRBV7-2
abundance: few
d_gene: TRBD1
j_gene: TRBJ2-1
len: 16
CDR3aa: CASSSLSGQGRNEQFF
CDR3nt: TGTGCCAGCAGCTCCCTCTCGGGACAGGGAAGGAATGAGCAGTTCTTC

v_gene: TRBV7-9
abundance: .
d_gene: TRBD2
j_gene: TRBJ2-2
len: 18
CDR3aa: CASSILTGLAGVTGELFF
CDR3nt: TGTGCCAGCAGCATCCTTACGGGACTAGCGGGAGTAACCGGGGAGCTGTTTTTT

v_gene: TRBV4-2
abundance: .
d_gene: TRBD1
j_gene: TRBJ2-1
len: 17
CDR3aa: CASSPGRGQGAFNEQFF
CDR3nt: TGTGCCAGCAGCCCCGGTAGGGGACAGGGGGCGTTCAATGAGCAGTTCTTC

v_gene: TRBV10-3
abundance: .
d_gene: .
j_gene: TRBJ2-3
len: 13
CDR3aa: CAISEQPGDTQYF
CDR3nt: TGTGCCATCAGTGAGCAGCCAGGGGATACGCAGTATTTT

v_gene: TRBV6-1
abundance: few
d_gene: .
j_gene: TRBJ1-5
len: 14
CDR3aa: CASSGSGEFTGQHF
CDR3nt: TGTGCCAGCAGTGGTTCGGGGGAGTTTACGGGCCAGCATTTT

v_gene: TRBV7-8
abundance: few
d_gene: TRBD2
j_gene: TRBJ2-3
len: 18
CDR3aa: CASSRTSGGTISTDTQYF
CDR3nt: TGTGCCAGCAGCCGGACTAGCGGGGGAACTATTTCCACAGATACGCAGTATTTT

v_gene: TRBV28
abundance: .
d_gene: TRBD2
j_gene: TRBJ2-3
len: 16
CDR3aa: CASTLGLAGYTDTQYF
CDR3nt: TGTGCCAGCACCTTAGGGCTAGCGGGATACACAGATACGCAGTATTTT

v_gene: TRBV15
abundance: .
d_gene: TRBD1
j_gene: TRBJ1-2
len: 16
CDR3aa: CATSTRPGQINYGYTF
CDR3nt: TGTGCCACCAGCACCCGACCGGGACAGATTAACTATGGCTACACCTTC

v_gene: TRBV28
abundance: .
d_gene: .
j_gene: TRBJ1-5
len: 14
CDR3aa: CASSTTVSNQPQHF
CDR3nt: TGTGCCAGCAGTACGACAGTTAGCAATCAGCCCCAGCATTTT

v_gene: TRBV6-4
abundance: .
d_gene: .
j_gene: TRBJ2-7
len: 14
CDR3aa: CASSDGQGIYEQYF
CDR3nt: TGTGCCAGCAGTGACGGGCAGGGGATCTACGAGCAGTACTTC

v_gene: TRBV7-2
abundance: .
d_gene: TRBD1
j_gene: TRBJ1-3
len: 14
CDR3aa: CASSTTTGVYTIYF
CDR3nt: TGTGCCAGCAGCACCACGACAGGGGTATACACCATATATTTT

v_gene: TRBV25-1
abundance: few
d_gene: TRBD1
j_gene: TRBJ1-1
len: 16
CDR3aa: CASSEPGGVMAGEAFF
CDR3nt: TGTGCCAGCAGTGAGCCAGGGGGCGTAATGGCGGGTGAAGCTTTCTTT

v_gene: TRBV5-1
abundance: .
d_gene: .
j_gene: TRBJ1-4
len: 17
CDR3aa: CASSPNLQGYRDEKLFF
CDR3nt: TGCGCCAGCAGCCCTAACCTACAGGGTTATAGGGATGAAAAACTGTTTTTT

v_gene: TRBV5-1
abundance: .
d_gene: .
j_gene: TRBJ1-1
len: 15
CDR3aa: CASSSPPGRETEAFF
CDR3nt: TGCGCCAGCAGCTCCCCCCCGGGCAGGGAAACTGAAGCTTTCTTT

v_gene: TRBV7-2
abundance: .
d_gene: TRBD2
j_gene: TRBJ2-3
len: 14
CDR3aa: CASSNLAGGLTQYF
CDR3nt: TGTGCCAGCTCCAATCTAGCGGGGGGACTTACGCAGTATTTT

v_gene: TRBV19
abundance: .
d_gene: TRBD1
j_gene: TRBJ1-2
len: 14
CDR3aa: CASRDRKKDYGYTF
CDR3nt: TGTGCCAGTAGGGACAGGAAGAAGGACTATGGCTACACCTTC

v_gene: TRBV11-2
abundance: .
d_gene: .
j_gene: TRBJ2-5
len: 15
CDR3aa: CASSTGAGAQETQYF
CDR3nt: TGTGCCAGCAGCACTGGGGCGGGGGCCCAAGAGACCCAGTACTTC

v_gene: TRBV7-2
abundance: .
d_gene: TRBD1
j_gene: TRBJ2-7
len: 16
CDR3aa: CASSPLGTGGLYEQYF
CDR3nt: TGTGCCAGCAGCCCCCTAGGGACAGGGGGCTTATACGAGCAGTACTTC

v_gene: TRBV10-3
abundance: .
d_gene: TRBD2
j_gene: TRBJ2-5
len: 16
CDR3aa: CAISEGLAGGQETQYF
CDR3nt: TGTGCCATCAGTGAAGGGCTAGCGGGGGGGCAAGAGACCCAGTACTTC

v_gene: TRBV10-3
abundance: few
d_gene: TRBD1
j_gene: TRBJ2-1
len: 15
CDR3aa: CAIIVPGQGGNEQFF
CDR3nt: TGTGCCATCATCGTTCCGGGACAGGGTGGTAATGAGCAGTTCTTC

v_gene: TRBV2
abundance: .
d_gene: .
j_gene: TRBJ1-1
len: 15
CDR3aa: CASTEQTVVNTEAFF
CDR3nt: TGTGCCAGCACGGAGCAAACGGTAGTGAACACTGAAGCTTTCTTT

v_gene: TRBV5-8
abundance: .
d_gene: TRBD2
j_gene: TRBJ2-3
len: 15
CDR3aa: CASSPGTSGGNTQYF
CDR3nt: TGTGCCAGCAGCCCCGGGACTAGCGGGGGTAATACGCAGTATTTT

v_gene: TRBV19
abundance: .
d_gene: .
j_gene: TRBJ1-4
len: 16
CDR3aa: CASSPPGALLNEKLFF
CDR3nt: TGTGCCAGTAGTCCGCCAGGGGCCCTCTTGAATGAAAAACTGTTTTTT

v_gene: TRBV7-2
abundance: .
d_gene: .
j_gene: TRBJ2-2
len: 15
CDR3aa: CASSQAQGYTGELFF
CDR3nt: TGTGCCAGCAGCCAGGCACAGGGCTACACCGGGGAGCTGTTTTTT

v_gene: TRBV10-3
abundance: .
d_gene: TRBD2
j_gene: TRBJ2-1
len: 15
CDR3aa: CAIRNSGGGDNEQFF
CDR3nt: TGTGCCATCAGGAACTCCGGGGGGGGCGACAATGAGCAGTTCTTC

v_gene: TRBV7-9
abundance: .
d_gene: TRBD2
j_gene: TRBJ2-1
len: 13
CDR3aa: CASIAGGLNEQFF
CDR3nt: TGTGCCAGCATAGCGGGGGGCCTCAATGAGCAGTTCTTC

v_gene: TRBV27
abundance: few
d_gene: TRBD1
j_gene: TRBJ1-2
len: 16
CDR3aa: CASSDTRQGGYYGYTF
CDR3nt: TGTGCCAGCAGTGATACTCGACAGGGCGGGTACTATGGCTACACCTTC

v_gene: TRBV11-2
abundance: once
d_gene: TRBD1
j_gene: TRBJ1-5
len: 14
CDR3aa: CASSPTGAGQPQHF
CDR3nt: TGTGCCAGCAGTCCGACAGGGGCGGGACAGCCCCAGCATTTT

v_gene: TRBV5-1
abundance: few
d_gene: .
j_gene: TRBJ2-2
len: 16
CDR3aa: CASSSLGGPGTGELFF
CDR3nt: TGCGCCAGCAGTTCTCTCGGAGGGCCGGGTACCGGGGAGCTGTTTTTT

v_gene: TRBV27
abundance: .
d_gene: .
j_gene: TRBJ2-7
len: 14
CDR3aa: CASSLFPGPYEQYF
CDR3nt: TGTGCCAGCAGTTTATTTCCAGGGCCCTACGAGCAGTACTTC

v_gene: TRBV18
abundance: few
d_gene: .
j_gene: TRBJ1-1
len: 16
CDR3aa: CASSPQRQTANTEAFF
CDR3nt: TGTGCCAGCTCACCGCAACGGCAGACAGCGAACACTGAAGCTTTCTTT

v_gene: TRBV21-1
abundance: .
d_gene: .
j_gene: TRBJ2-3
len: 14
CDR3aa: CAKKGTGEEDTQYF
CDR3nt: TGTGCCAAGAAAGGGACAGGGGAGGAAGATACGCAGTATTTT

v_gene: TRBV7-9
abundance: .
d_gene: TRBD1
j_gene: TRBJ1-5
len: 14
CDR3aa: CASGTRDSNQPQHF
CDR3nt: TGTGCCAGCGGTACCCGGGACAGTAATCAGCCCCAGCATTTT

v_gene: TRBV21-1
abundance: .
d_gene: .
j_gene: TRBJ1-1
len: 15
CDR3aa: CASSFHLTVNTEAFF
CDR3nt: TGTGCCAGCAGCTTTCACCTGACAGTAAACACTGAAGCTTTCTTT

v_gene: TRBV9
abundance: few
d_gene: .
j_gene: TRBJ1-1
len: 13
CDR3aa: CASSGVPNTEAFF
CDR3nt: TGTGCCAGCAGCGGAGTCCCGAACACTGAAGCTTTCTTT

v_gene: TRBV2
abundance: few
d_gene: .
j_gene: TRBJ1-1
len: 14
CDR3aa: CASRRNYMNTEAFF
CDR3nt: TGTGCCAGCAGGCGCAACTACATGAACACTGAAGCTTTCTTT

v_gene: TRBV19
abundance: .
d_gene: TRBD1
j_gene: TRBJ1-5
len: 14
CDR3aa: CATDTGQGNQPQHF
CDR3nt: TGTGCCACTGATACCGGACAGGGCAATCAGCCCCAGCATTTT

v_gene: TRBV29-1
abundance: .
d_gene: .
j_gene: TRBJ1-2
len: 13
CDR3aa: CSVEPPGGKGYTF
CDR3nt: TGCAGCGTTGAGCCTCCCGGGGGTAAAGGCTACACCTTC

v_gene: TRBV7-8
abundance: .
d_gene: .
j_gene: TRBJ2-2
len: 15
CDR3aa: CASSLARGNTGELFF
CDR3nt: TGTGCCAGCAGCTTAGCCCGGGGGAACACCGGGGAGCTGTTTTTT

v_gene: TRBV6-1
abundance: .
d_gene: .
j_gene: TRBJ2-7
len: 15
CDR3aa: CASSEAGRDYYEQYF
CDR3nt: TGTGCCAGCAGTGAAGCTGGCAGGGATTACTACGAGCAGTACTTC

v_gene: TRBV7-9
abundance: .
d_gene: .
j_gene: TRBJ2-7
len: 13
CDR3aa: CASRDLTHYEQYF
CDR3nt: TGTGCCAGTCGGGACTTAACTCACTACGAGCAGTACTTC